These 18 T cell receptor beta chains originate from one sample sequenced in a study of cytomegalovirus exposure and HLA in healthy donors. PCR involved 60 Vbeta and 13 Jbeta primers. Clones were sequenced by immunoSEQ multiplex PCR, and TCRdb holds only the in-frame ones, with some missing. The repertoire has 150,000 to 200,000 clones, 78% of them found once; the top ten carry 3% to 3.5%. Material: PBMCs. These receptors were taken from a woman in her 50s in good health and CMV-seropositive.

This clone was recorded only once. CDR3 loop: CASSDSGGAFTEAFF. CDR3 DNA: TGTGCCAGCAGTGACTCAGGTGGAGCGTTCACTGAAGCTTTCTTT. The chain carries TRBV6-4 and TRBJ1-1, with D hard to call. The length of the CDR3 is 15 residues. Germline V gives CDR1 MRHNA, CDR2 SNTAGT. V was cut by 0 bases and J by 4 bases, with 12 bases left in between.

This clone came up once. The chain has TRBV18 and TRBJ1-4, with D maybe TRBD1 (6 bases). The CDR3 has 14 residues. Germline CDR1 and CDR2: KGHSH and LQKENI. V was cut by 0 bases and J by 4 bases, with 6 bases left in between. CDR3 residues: CASSPPGHNEKLFF. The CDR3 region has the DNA TGTGCCAGCTCACCACCGGGACATAATGAAAAACTGTTTTTT.

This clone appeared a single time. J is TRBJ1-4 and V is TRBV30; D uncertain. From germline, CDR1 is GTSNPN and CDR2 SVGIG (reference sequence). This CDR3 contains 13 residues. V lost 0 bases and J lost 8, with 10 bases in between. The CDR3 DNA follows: TGTGCCTGGAGTGTGGGCCAGTCGGAAAAACTGTTTTTT. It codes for CAWSVGQSEKLFF.

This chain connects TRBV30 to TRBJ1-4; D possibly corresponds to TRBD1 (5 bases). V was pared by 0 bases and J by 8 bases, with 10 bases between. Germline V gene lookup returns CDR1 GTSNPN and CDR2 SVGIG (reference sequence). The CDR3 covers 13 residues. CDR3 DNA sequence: TGTGCCTGGAGTGTACTTCGGGGGGAAAAACTGTTTTTT. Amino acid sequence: CAWSVLRGEKLFF.

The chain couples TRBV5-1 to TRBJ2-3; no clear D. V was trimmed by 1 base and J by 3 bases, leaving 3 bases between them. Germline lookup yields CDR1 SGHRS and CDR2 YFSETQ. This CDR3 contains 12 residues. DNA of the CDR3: TGCGCCAGCAGCTTGCTGACAGATACGCAGTATTTT. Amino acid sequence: CASSLLTDTQYF.

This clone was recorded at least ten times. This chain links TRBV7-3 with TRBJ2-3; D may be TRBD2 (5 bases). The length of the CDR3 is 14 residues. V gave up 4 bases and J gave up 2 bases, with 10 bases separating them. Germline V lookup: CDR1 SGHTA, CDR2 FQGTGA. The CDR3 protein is CASSSGLFTDTQYF. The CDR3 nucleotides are TGTGCCAGCAGCTCCGGACTCTTCACAGATACGCAGTATTTT.

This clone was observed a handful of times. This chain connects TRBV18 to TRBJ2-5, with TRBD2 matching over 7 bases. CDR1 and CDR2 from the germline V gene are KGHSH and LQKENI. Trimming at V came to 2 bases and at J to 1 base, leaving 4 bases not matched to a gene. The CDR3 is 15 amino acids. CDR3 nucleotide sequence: TGTGCCAGCTCACCATCCCGGACTAGCCAAGAGACCCAGTACTTC. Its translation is CASSPSRTSQETQYF. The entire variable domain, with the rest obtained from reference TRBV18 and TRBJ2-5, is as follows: NAGVMQNPRHLVRRRGQEARLRCSPMKGHSHVYWYRQLPEEGLKFMVYLQKENIIDESGMPKERFSAEFPKEGPSILRIQQVVRGDSAAYFCASSPSRTSQETQYFGPGTRLLVL.

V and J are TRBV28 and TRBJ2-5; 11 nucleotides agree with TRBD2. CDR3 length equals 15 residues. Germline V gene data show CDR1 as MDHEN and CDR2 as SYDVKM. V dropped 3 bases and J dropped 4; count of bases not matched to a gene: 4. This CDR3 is CASSFPTSGIETQYF. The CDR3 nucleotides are TGTGCCAGCAGTTTCCCGACTAGCGGGATAGAGACCCAGTACTTC.

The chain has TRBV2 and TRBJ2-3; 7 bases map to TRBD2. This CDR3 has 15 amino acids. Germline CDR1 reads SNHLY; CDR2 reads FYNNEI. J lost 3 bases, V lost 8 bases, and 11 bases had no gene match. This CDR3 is CASGGKGLETDTQYF. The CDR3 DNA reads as TGTGCCAGCGGGGGAAAAGGACTAGAAACAGATACGCAGTATTTT. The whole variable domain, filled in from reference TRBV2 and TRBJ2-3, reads EPEVTQTPSHQVTQMGQEVILRCVPISNHLYFYWYRQILGQKVEFLVSFYNNEISEKSEIFDDQFSVERPDGSNFTLKIRSTKLEDSAMYFCASGGKGLETDTQYFGPGTRLTVL.

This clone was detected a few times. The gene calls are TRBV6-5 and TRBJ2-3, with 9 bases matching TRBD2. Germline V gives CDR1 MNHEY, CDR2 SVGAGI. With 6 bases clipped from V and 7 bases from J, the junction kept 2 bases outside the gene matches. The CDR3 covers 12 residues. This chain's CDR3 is CASSAGGNTQYF. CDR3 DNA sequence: TGTGCCAGCAGCGCGGGAGGGAATACGCAGTATTTT.

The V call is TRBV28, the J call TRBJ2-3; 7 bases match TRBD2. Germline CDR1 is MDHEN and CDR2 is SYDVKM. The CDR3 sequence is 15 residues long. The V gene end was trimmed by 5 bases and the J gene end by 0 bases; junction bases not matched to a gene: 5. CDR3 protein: CASSPTSASTDTQYF. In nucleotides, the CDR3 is TGTGCCAGCAGTCCAACTAGCGCGAGCACAGATACGCAGTATTTT. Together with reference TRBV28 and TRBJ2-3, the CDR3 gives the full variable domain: DVKVTQSSRYLVKRTGEKVFLECVQDMDHENMFWYRQDPGLGLRLIYFSYDVKMKEKGDIPEGYSVSREKKERFSLILESASTNQTSMYLCASSPTSASTDTQYFGPGTRLTVL.

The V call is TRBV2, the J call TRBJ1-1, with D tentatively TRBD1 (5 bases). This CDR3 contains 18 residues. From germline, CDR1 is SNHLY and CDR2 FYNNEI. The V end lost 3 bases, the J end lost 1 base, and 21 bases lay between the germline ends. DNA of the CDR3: TGTGCCAGCAGTGACCCGCCGGCCCGGTGGCAGGGGAACACTGAAGCTTTCTTT. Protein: CASSDPPARWQGNTEAFF.

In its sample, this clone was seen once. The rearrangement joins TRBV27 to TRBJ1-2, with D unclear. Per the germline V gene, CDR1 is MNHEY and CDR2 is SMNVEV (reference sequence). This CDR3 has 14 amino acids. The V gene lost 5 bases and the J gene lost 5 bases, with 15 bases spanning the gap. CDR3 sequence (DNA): TGTGCCAGCAGTCCCAGGAAGGAAATGTATGGCTACACCTTC. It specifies CASSPRKEMYGYTF.

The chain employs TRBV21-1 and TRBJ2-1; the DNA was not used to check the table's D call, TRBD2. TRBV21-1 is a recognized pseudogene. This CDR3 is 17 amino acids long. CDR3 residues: CASSKAGREGRGNEQFF. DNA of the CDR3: TGTGCCAGCAGCAAAGCGGGGCGGGAGGGCCGAGGGAATGAGCAGTTCTTC.

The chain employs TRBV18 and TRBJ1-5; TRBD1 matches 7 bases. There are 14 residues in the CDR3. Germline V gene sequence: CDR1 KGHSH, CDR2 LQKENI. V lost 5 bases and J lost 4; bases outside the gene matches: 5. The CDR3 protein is CASSSQQGNQPQHF. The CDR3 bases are TGTGCCAGCTCATCCCAACAGGGGAATCAGCCCCAGCATTTT.

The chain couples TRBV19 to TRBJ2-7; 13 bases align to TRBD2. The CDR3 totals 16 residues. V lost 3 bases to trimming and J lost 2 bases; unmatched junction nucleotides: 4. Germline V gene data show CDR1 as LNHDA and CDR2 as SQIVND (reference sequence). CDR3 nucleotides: TGTGCCAGTAGTATGTATACTAGCGGGGGGGCCTACGAGCAGTACTTC. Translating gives CASSMYTSGGAYEQYF.

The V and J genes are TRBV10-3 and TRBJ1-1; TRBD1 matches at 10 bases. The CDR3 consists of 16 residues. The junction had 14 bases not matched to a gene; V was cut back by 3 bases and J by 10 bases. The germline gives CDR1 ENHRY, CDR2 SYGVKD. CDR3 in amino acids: CAISEMTGGADVGAFF. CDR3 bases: TGTGCCATCAGTGAAATGACAGGGGGCGCCGATGTGGGAGCTTTCTTT.

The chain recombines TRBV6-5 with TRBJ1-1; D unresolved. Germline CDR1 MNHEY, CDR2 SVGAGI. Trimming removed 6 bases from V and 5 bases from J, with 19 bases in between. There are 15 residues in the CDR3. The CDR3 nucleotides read TGTGCCAGCAGACCACCCATTTCGGGTAAAACTGAAGCTTTCTTT. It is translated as CASRPPISGKTEAFF.